One sample yielded the 22 T cell receptor beta chains listed below, sequenced in a study of cytomegalovirus exposure and HLA in healthy donors. PCR employed 60 Vbeta and 13 Jbeta primers. TCRdb's copy holds only in-frame clones and misses some; the assay was immunoSEQ multiplex PCR. Seen here are about 140,000 clones, roughly 65% observed once, and the top ten hold about 1.5%. The material sequenced was PBMCs. These receptors were obtained from a young woman in good health and CMV-seronegative.

The gene calls are TRBV6-1 and TRBJ2-5; 8 bases line up with TRBD2. Germline V lookup: CDR1 MNHNS, CDR2 SASEGT. The CDR3 runs to 14 residues. V lost 5 bases and J lost 5; bases outside the gene matches: 7. CDR3 sequence reads: CASSFGTSIETQYF. CDR3 in DNA: TGTGCCAGCAGTTTTGGGACTAGTATTGAGACCCAGTACTTC.

The rearrangement links TRBV27 to TRBJ2-5; D ambiguous. Judging by the DNA end, TRBJ2-7 fits better; the J call may be wrong. This CDR3 spans 15 amino acids. Germline lookup yields CDR1 MNHEY and CDR2 SMNVEV (reference sequence). This chain's CDR3 is CASSLAAERNYEQYF. Written as DNA, the CDR3 is TGTGCCAGCAGTTTAGCGGCGGAGAGGAATTACGAGCAGTACTTC.

The J gene is TRBJ1-5, the V gene TRBV11-3; 8 bases fit TRBD1. This CDR3 contains 13 residues. Losses at the gene ends were 5 bases for V and 6 bases for J; bases not matched to a gene: 3. Germline lookup yields CDR1 SGHNT and CDR2 YENEEA. The CDR3 bases are TGTGCCAGCAGCGACAGGGGAGGTCAGCCCCAGCATTTT. Its protein is CASSDRGGQPQHF.

This clone was found a few times. J is TRBJ2-7 and V is TRBV29-1; 13 bases line up with TRBD2. V trimming: 6 bases; J trimming: 3 bases; junction bases outside the gene matches: 2. This CDR3 has 13 residues. Germline V gene data show CDR1 as SQVTM and CDR2 as ANQGSEA. CDR3: CSVRTSGSYEQYF. The CDR3 DNA is TGCAGCGTCCGGACTAGCGGGAGCTACGAGCAGTACTTC.

The chain has TRBV11-2 and TRBJ1-1; D unresolved. Trimming removed 1 base at V and 1 base at J, with 7 bases between. The CDR3 loop spans 14 amino acids. Germline lookup yields CDR1 SGHAT and CDR2 FQNNGV. This CDR3 reads CASSLGAQNTEAFF. In nucleotides, the CDR3 is TGTGCCAGCAGCTTAGGGGCTCAGAACACTGAAGCTTTCTTT.

The rearrangement links TRBV9 to TRBJ2-2, with D uncertain. Germline loops: CDR1 SGDLS, CDR2 YYNGEE. This CDR3 is 13 amino acids long. Between the trimmed V and J ends, which lost 4 bases and 1 base, there was a span of 5 bases. The CDR3 DNA follows: TGTGCCAGCAGCTCCCGGAACACCGGGGAGCTGTTTTTT. This gives the protein CASSSRNTGELFF. Full variable domain (rest looked up from reference TRBV9 and TRBJ2-2): DSGVTQTPKHLITATGQRVTLRCSPRSGDLSVYWYQQSLDQGLQFLIQYYNGEERAKGNILERFSAQQFPDLHSELNLSSLELGDSALYFCASSSRNTGELFFGEGSRLTVL.

The V gene is TRBV6-5, the J gene TRBJ2-7, with 8 bases identical to TRBD1. Losses at the gene ends were 9 bases for V and 2 bases for J; bases not matched to a gene: 9. Germline V gene lookup returns CDR1 MNHEY and CDR2 SVGAGI. CDR3 size: 14 residues. CDR3 residues: CASRTGSAAYEQYF. The CDR3, as DNA: TGTGCCAGTAGGACAGGGAGCGCGGCCTACGAGCAGTACTTC.

The rearrangement joins TRBV9 to TRBJ2-2, with a tentative D call TRBD1 (7 bases). The CDR3 is made up of 14 amino acids. V was shortened by 5 bases and J by 6 bases, with 14 bases between the two germline ends. From germline, CDR1 is SGDLS and CDR2 YYNGEE. The CDR3 DNA reads as TGTGCCAGCAGAAAAGACAGGGAGGCCGGGGAGCTGTTTTTT. Protein: CASRKDREAGELFF.

This clone was counted a few times. CDR3 coding DNA: TGTGCCAGCAGTTACGGGCAGGTGAGTCAGCCCCAGCATTTT. This sequence encodes CASSYGQVSQPQHF. The rearrangement links TRBV6-6 to TRBJ1-5, with D unclear. The V end was cut by 2 bases, the J end by 6 bases, with 11 bases between. Per the germline V gene, CDR1 is MNHNY and CDR2 is SVGAGI (reference sequence). This CDR3 has 14 amino acids.

The chain employs TRBV30 and TRBJ2-7; D is possibly TRBD2 (6 bases). V dropped 1 base and J dropped 0 bases, with 13 bases sitting between them. Germline-derived CDR1 and CDR2 are GTSNPN and SVGIG (reference sequence). The CDR3 covers 15 residues. The CDR3 spells CAWSEREARSYEQYF. The DNA for the CDR3 is TGTGCCTGGAGTGAGAGGGAGGCTCGCTCCTACGAGCAGTACTTC.

The genes are TRBV7-3 and TRBJ2-6, with 7 bases aligning to TRBD1. J was trimmed by 1 base and V by 4 bases; bases with no gene match: 4. CDR1 is SGHTA and CDR2 is FQGTGA in the germline V gene. The CDR3 sequence is 16 residues long. As DNA, the CDR3 is TGTGCCAGCAGCTGGTCAGGGGGTTCTGGGGCCAACGTCCTGACTTTC. Its protein is CASSWSGGSGANVLTF. The complete variable domain, with remaining parts taken from reference TRBV7-3 and TRBJ2-6, reads GAGVSQTPSNKVTEKGKYVELRCDPISGHTALYWYRQSLGQGPEFLIYFQGTGAADDSGLPNDRFFAVRPEGSVSTLKIQRTERGDSAVYLCASSWSGGSGANVLTFGAGSRLTVL.

This chain uses TRBV9 with TRBJ1-6, with D uncertain. This CDR3 spans 12 amino acids. Trimming took 3 bases from V and 12 from J, leaving 10 bases between them. Germline lookup yields CDR1 SGDLS and CDR2 YYNGEE. CDR3 loop: CASSGPGKPLHF. In DNA, the CDR3 is TGTGCCAGCAGCGGCCCGGGGAAACCCCTCCACTTT.

The DNA of the CDR3 is TGTGCCAGCAGCGGGGACAGCTCCACTGAAGCTTTCTTT. Its translation: CASSGDSSTEAFF. The rearrangement joins TRBV9 to TRBJ1-1; 7 positions match TRBD1. With V trimmed by 3 bases and J by 4 bases, 3 bases remained unmatched. The V gene's germline CDR1 is SGDLS and CDR2 YYNGEE. CDR3 size: 13 residues.

The CDR3 DNA reads as TGTGCCAGCAGCACTCCAAGCGGGAGTCGGGATGAGCAGTTCTTC. Its translation is CASSTPSGSRDEQFF. V gene TRBV7-3 combines with J gene TRBJ2-1; 8 bases fit TRBD2. Germline CDR1 reads SGHTA; CDR2 reads FQGTGA. V shed 5 bases and J 8 bases; nucleotides not matched to a gene: 11. The CDR3 extends over 15 amino acids.

The J gene is TRBJ1-2, the V gene TRBV18, with D perhaps TRBD1 (5 bases). Trimming took off 1 base at V and 4 bases at J, with 13 bases between the two ends. The CDR3 is 15 amino acids. Per germline, CDR1 KGHSH and CDR2 LQKENI. CDR3 in DNA: TGTGCCAGCTCACCACAAAAGACAGAAGCCTATGGCTACACCTTC. As protein: CASSPQKTEAYGYTF.

V usage is TRBV18 and J usage is TRBJ1-5; TRBD1 aligns across 7 bases. The V and J ends lost 1 base and 4 bases, in that order; junction bases with no gene match: 1. This CDR3 comprises 14 residues. Germline V gene sequence: CDR1 KGHSH, CDR2 LQKENI. Written as DNA, the CDR3 is TGTGCCAGCTCACCACAGGGGGCAAATCAGCCCCAGCATTTT. This sequence encodes CASSPQGANQPQHF.

The chain uses TRBV28 and TRBJ1-2; D might be TRBD1 (6 bases). The CDR3 has 20 residues. With 1 base removed from V and 2 bases from J, the gap between germline ends came to 26 bases. Germline CDR1 MDHEN, CDR2 SYDVKM. The DNA for the CDR3 is TGTGCCAGCAGTTTATCTGGATACCGGGACACAGTCGTGAAAAACTATGGCTACACCTTC. As protein: CASSLSGYRDTVVKNYGYTF.

The rearrangement joins TRBV7-2 to TRBJ2-7; TRBD1 is a possible D gene (6 bases). The CDR3 length is 12 residues. V lost 5 bases and J lost 5, with 10 bases in between. Germline CDR1 reads SGHTA; CDR2 reads FQGNSA. CDR3 protein: CASSASGDEQYV. The CDR3 nucleotides are TGTGCCAGCAGCGCCTCAGGGGACGAGCAGTACGTC.

This clone was found a few times. The chain combines TRBV29-1 with TRBJ2-7; TRBD1 matches at 8 bases. The V and J ends lost 6 bases and 0 bases, in that order; junction bases with no gene match: 7. Per germline, CDR1 SQVTM and CDR2 ANQGSEA. The CDR3 totals 14 residues. The CDR3 is CSVQDRADSYEQYF. DNA of the CDR3: TGCAGCGTCCAGGACAGGGCTGACTCCTACGAGCAGTACTTC.

The rearrangement uses TRBV7-2 and TRBJ2-1, with D possibly matching TRBD1 (7 bases). Germline CDR1 and CDR2: SGHTA and FQGNSA. Deletions cut 1 base from V and 4 bases from J, with 23 bases between. The CDR3 contains 19 residues. The CDR3 DNA is TGTGCCAGCAGCTTAGTTTTAGTGTCGGCCAGGGGGGCTTACAATGAGCAGTTCTTC. Its translation: CASSLVLVSARGAYNEQFF.

The CDR3 sequence: CASSVAGGVKTQYF. In nucleotides, the CDR3 is TGTGCCAGCAGTGTAGCGGGAGGTGTGAAGACCCAGTACTTC. The rearrangement joins TRBV6-6 to TRBJ2-5, with 10 bases that match TRBD2. The CDR3 length is 14 residues. The V gene's germline CDR1 is MNHNY and CDR2 SVGAGI (reference sequence). J lost 6 bases, V lost 5 bases, and 6 bases had no gene match.

This clone has a handful of counts. This chain links TRBV7-9 with TRBJ2-7, with 7 bases matching TRBD1. The V gene end was trimmed by 2 bases and the J gene end by 7 bases; junction bases not matched to a gene: 8. Germline lookup yields CDR1 SEHNR and CDR2 FQNEAQ (reference sequence). The CDR3 spans 14 residues. The CDR3 protein is CASSLQGGAREQYF. CDR3 nucleotides: TGTGCCAGCAGCTTACAAGGGGGCGCGCGGGAGCAGTACTTC.